A single sample is the source of the 9 T cell receptor beta chains below, sequenced in a study of cytomegalovirus exposure and HLA in healthy donors. PCR involved 60 Vbeta and 13 Jbeta primers. The repertoire was sequenced with immunoSEQ multiplex PCR; TCRdb's copy has only in-frame clones and lacks some. There are some 110,000 clones in the sample; around 70% occur only once, and approximately 3% lies in the top ten. The sequenced sample was PBMCs. Every receptor here comes from a man aged 25-45 years in good health and CMV-seronegative.

The gene calls are TRBV2 and TRBJ2-1; no clear D. The CDR3 totals 14 residues. Trimming removed 3 bases from V and 0 bases from J, with 6 bases in between. Per germline, CDR1 SNHLY and CDR2 FYNNEI. CDR3 bases: TGTGCCAGCAGTGACCGCAGCTCCTACAATGAGCAGTTCTTC. Residues: CASSDRSSYNEQFF.

V is TRBV5-1 and J is TRBJ2-2; 10 bases align to TRBD2. This CDR3 is 14 amino acids long. The ends lost 1 base at V and 6 bases at J; junction bases unmatched: 0. From germline, CDR1 is SGHRS and CDR2 YFSETQ. CDR3 loop: CASSLLAGAGELFF. CDR3 bases: TGCGCCAGCAGCTTGCTAGCGGGGGCCGGGGAGCTGTTTTTT.

This clone appeared a few times. The chain combines TRBV6-6 with TRBJ1-1; D may be TRBD1 (6 bases). Trimming removed 2 bases from V and 1 base from J, with 8 bases in between. In germline, CDR1 is MNHNY, CDR2 SVGAGI (reference sequence). The CDR3 is 14 residues long. CDR3: CASSYKGQNTEAFF. CDR3 in DNA: TGTGCCAGCAGTTACAAGGGACAGAACACTGAAGCTTTCTTT.

The chain carries TRBV7-9 and TRBJ2-7; D is undetermined. V was pared by 5 bases and J by 5 bases, with 13 bases between. CDR1 is SEHNR and CDR2 is FQNEAQ in the germline V gene (reference sequence). The CDR3 sequence is 13 residues long. The CDR3 here is CASSPRGRDEQYF. The CDR3 coding sequence is TGTGCCAGCAGCCCCCGCGGCAGAGACGAGCAGTACTTC.

The chain combines TRBV21-1 with TRBJ2-3; TRBD2, the table's D call, lacks a check against the DNA. TRBV21-1 is an annotated pseudogene. The CDR3 runs to 19 residues. CDR3 DNA sequence: TGTGCCAGCAGCAACAGTGACCGGGGACTAGCGGGAGCCCCCCGGACGCAGTATTTT. Translated, it gives CASSNSDRGLAGAPRTQYF.

The chain combines TRBV6-5 with TRBJ2-3; D ambiguous. Germline loops: CDR1 MNHEY, CDR2 SVGAGI. The germline V and J ends were trimmed by 0 bases and 6 bases, with 10 bases remaining between them. The CDR3 is 14 residues long. As DNA, the CDR3 is TGTGCCAGCAGTTACTCCGATGTCGGGGATACGCAGTATTTT. It specifies CASSYSDVGDTQYF.

This chain connects TRBV7-3 to TRBJ2-3; 10 positions match TRBD2. The CDR3 runs 17 residues. Unmatched junction bases numbered 10, after V lost 3 bases and J lost 4 bases. In germline, CDR1 is SGHTA, CDR2 FQGTGA. CDR3 loop: CASSFQSSGSFADTQYF. The CDR3 DNA reads as TGTGCCAGCAGCTTTCAATCTAGCGGGAGCTTCGCAGATACGCAGTATTTT.

The J gene is TRBJ2-7, the V gene TRBV19; the match to TRBD1 covers 10 bases. The J segment lost 6 bases and the V segment lost 8 bases, leaving 13 bases of the junction unmatched. Germline CDR1 is LNHDA and CDR2 is SQIVND (reference sequence). The CDR3 has 15 residues. CDR3 nucleotide sequence: TGTGCCAGTGCGGGTAGGGGGACAGGGGAAGGCGAGCAGTACTTC. Translated: CASAGRGTGEGEQYF.

This clone was seen only a few times. This sequence joins TRBV7-8 and TRBJ1-6; TRBD1 might be the D (5 bases). CDR3 length equals 16 residues. Trimming shortened V by 5 bases and J by 6 bases, and 17 bases separated the two germline ends. Germline V gives CDR1 SGHVS, CDR2 FQNEAQ. The CDR3 region is CASSPTGGRGNSPLHF. The CDR3 nucleotides read TGTGCCAGCAGCCCCACGGGGGGGAGGGGTAATTCACCCCTCCACTTT.